This T cell receptor beta chain was sequenced for a study of CD8 T cells in ankylosing spondylitis (dated by TCRdb to about 2017). About the study as a whole: The study set out to find disease-linked TCR variants by profiling T cell receptor beta repertoires in ankylosing spondylitis patients and healthy donors. The full study cohort was made up of about 25 ankylosing spondylitis patients and roughly 100 healthy donors. Samples of peripheral blood were taken, and for ankylosing spondylitis patients, synovial fluid was collected as well. The study at large found these results: A TCR beta motif of several highly homologous amino acid variants appeared characteristic of blood from ankylosing spondylitis patients. Some motif variants had previously been reported in the synovial fluid and blood of reactive arthritis patients, which suggests shared mechanisms of disease initiation. According to the report, matched synovial fluid samples from ankylosing spondylitis patients were significantly enriched for the disease-linked clones. The disease-linked clones showed a CD8+ phenotype and occurred at relatively low frequencies in peripheral blood.

V is pruned by 4 bases and J by 1 base, leaving 8 bases of the junction without a gene match. The CDR3 covers 16 residues, taking in both the cysteine and the phenylalanine. Kept here is only the CDR3 DNA, which spans 48 bases and is read in frame from base 1. The germline V gene (reference sequence) specifies DFQATT as CDR1 and SNEGSKA as CDR2. Data came from an Illumina HiSeq 2500. TCR beta libraries were prepared by quantitative 5'-RACE with molecular barcodes. For the original study's pipeline: To identify disease-linked TCR variants, a new computational method was used, one built on a probabilistic model of VDJ rearrangement. TCRdb applied fastp at Q25 and MiXCR to the public reads, then kept only in-frame beta chains. Rows with one shared CDR3 protein collapse into an entry with the most common genes and DNA. Clone size and V and J calls follow TCRdb, not the original study. In all, the sample holds 300,000 to 350,000 distinct CDR3 sequences, and approximately 10% of those were seen once. Of the sample, roughly 9.1% is held by the ten largest clones.

Worth noting for this clonotype: It has no known antigen specificity. Qualities for individual bases were not recorded, and no much larger clone is one base off.

This receptor was obtained from a female donor with ankylosing spondylitis or in good health (not recorded which). The chain couples TRBV20-1 to TRBJ2-1; 9 bases in between match TRBD2. Sequenced input: blood, either unsorted or a sorted T cell fraction (not recorded which). The CDR3: CSATIRSGRSYNEQFF. The DNA is as follows: TGCAGTGCTACGATCCGAAGCGGGAGGTCCTACAATGAGCAGTTCTTC.